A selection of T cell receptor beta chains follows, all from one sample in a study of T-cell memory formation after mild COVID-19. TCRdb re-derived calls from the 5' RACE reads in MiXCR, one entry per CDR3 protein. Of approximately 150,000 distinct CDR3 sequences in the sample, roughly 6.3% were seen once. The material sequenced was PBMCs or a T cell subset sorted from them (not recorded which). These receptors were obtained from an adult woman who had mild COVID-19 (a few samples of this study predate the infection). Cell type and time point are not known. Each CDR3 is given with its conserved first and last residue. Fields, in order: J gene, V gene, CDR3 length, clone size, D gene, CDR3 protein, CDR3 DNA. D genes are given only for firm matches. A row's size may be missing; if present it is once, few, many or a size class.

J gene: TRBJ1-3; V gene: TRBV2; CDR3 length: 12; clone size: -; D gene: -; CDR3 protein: CASTSTRNTIYF; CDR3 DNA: TGTGCCAGCACCTCCACCCGAAACACCATATATTTT
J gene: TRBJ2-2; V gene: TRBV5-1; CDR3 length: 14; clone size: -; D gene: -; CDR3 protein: CASRTGTVTGELFF; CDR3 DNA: TGCGCCAGCAGAACCGGGACTGTCACCGGGGAGCTGTTTTTT
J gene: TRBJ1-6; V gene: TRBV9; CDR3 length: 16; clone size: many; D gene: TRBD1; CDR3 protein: CASSELDDRVESPLHF; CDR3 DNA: TGTGCCAGCAGCGAACTGGATGACAGGGTCGAGTCACCCCTCCACTTT
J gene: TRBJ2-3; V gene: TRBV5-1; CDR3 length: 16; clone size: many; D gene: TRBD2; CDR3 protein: CASSHGTSGSTDTQYF; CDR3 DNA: TGCGCCAGCAGCCACGGGACTAGCGGGAGCACAGATACGCAGTATTTT
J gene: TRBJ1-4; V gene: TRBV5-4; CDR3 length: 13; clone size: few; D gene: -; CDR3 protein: CASSLRREEKLFF; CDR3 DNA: TGTGCCAGCAGCCTGCGACGGGAAGAAAAACTGTTTTTT
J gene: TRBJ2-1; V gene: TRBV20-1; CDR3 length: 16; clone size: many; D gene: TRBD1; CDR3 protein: CSATNPGQGYRLEQFF; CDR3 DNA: TGCAGTGCTACCAACCCGGGACAGGGTTACCGCCTTGAGCAGTTCTTC
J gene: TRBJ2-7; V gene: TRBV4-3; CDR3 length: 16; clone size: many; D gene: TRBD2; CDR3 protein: CASSQDDSGGTYEQYF; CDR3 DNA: TGCGCCAGCAGCCAAGACGATAGCGGGGGCACCTACGAGCAGTACTTC
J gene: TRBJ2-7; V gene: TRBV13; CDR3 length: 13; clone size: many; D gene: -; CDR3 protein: CASSLDSTYEQYF; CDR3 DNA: TGTGCCAGCAGCTTAGACAGCACCTACGAGCAGTACTTC
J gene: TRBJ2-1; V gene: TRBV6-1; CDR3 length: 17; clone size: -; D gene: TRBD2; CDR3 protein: CASSEHLLAGGSNEQFF; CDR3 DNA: TGTGCCAGCAGTGAACACCTCCTAGCGGGAGGTTCCAATGAGCAGTTCTTC
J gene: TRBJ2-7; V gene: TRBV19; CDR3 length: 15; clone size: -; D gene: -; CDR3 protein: CASSPDSRSSYEQYF; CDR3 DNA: TGTGCCAGTAGTCCTGACTCCAGGAGCTCCTACGAGCAGTACTTC
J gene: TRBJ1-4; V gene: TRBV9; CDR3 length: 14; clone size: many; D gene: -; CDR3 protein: CASSVAGTGEKLFF; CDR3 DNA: TGTGCCAGCAGCGTAGCAGGGACGGGTGAAAAACTGTTTTTT
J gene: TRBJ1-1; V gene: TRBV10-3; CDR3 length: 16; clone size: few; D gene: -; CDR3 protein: CAISGSSRVGNTEAFF; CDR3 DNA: TGTGCCATCAGTGGTTCGAGTCGGGTGGGGAACACTGAAGCTTTCTTT
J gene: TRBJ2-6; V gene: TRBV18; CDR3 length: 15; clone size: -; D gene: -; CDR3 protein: CASSHDYSGANVLTF; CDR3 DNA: TGTGCCAGCTCACACGACTACTCTGGGGCCAACGTCCTGACTTTC
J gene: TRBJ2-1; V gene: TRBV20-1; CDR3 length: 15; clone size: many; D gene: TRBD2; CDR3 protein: CSASAAGGGSDEQFF; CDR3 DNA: TGCAGTGCTAGTGCAGCGGGAGGAGGAAGCGATGAGCAGTTCTTC
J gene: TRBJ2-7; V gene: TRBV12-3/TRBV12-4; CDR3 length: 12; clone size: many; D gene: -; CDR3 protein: CASSLGAGEQYF; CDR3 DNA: TGTGCCAGCAGTTTAGGGGCAGGCGAGCAGTACTTC
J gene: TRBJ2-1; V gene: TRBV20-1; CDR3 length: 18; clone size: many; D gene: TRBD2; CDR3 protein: CSARLRGGGRAHYNEQFF; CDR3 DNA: TGCAGTGCTAGACTCCGTGGCGGCGGGAGGGCCCACTACAATGAGCAGTTCTTC
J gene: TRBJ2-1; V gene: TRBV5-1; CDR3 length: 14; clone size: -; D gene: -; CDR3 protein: CASSSGQGYNEQFF; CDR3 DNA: TGCGCCAGCAGCTCGGGCCAGGGGTACAATGAGCAGTTCTTC
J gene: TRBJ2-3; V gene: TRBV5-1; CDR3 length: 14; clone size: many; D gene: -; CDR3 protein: CASSDGGPTDTQYF; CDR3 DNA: TGCGCCAGCAGCGACGGTGGCCCCACAGATACGCAGTATTTT
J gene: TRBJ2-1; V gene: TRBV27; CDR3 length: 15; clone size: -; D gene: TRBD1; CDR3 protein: CASSFRDRAYNEQFF; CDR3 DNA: TGTGCCAGCAGTTTCCGGGACAGGGCCTACAATGAGCAGTTCTTC
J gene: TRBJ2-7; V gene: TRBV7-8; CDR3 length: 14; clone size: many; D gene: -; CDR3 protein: CASSSRVGFYEQYF; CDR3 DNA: TGTGCCAGCAGCTCGCGGGTAGGGTTCTACGAGCAGTACTTC
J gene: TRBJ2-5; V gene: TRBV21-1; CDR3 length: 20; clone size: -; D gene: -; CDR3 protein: CASSKKKGGTGGPRQETQYF; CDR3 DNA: TGTGCCAGCAGCAAAAAAAAGGGCGGGACAGGGGGCCCAAGGCAAGAGACCCAGTACTTC
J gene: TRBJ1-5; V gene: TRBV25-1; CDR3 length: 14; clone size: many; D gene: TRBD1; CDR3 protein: CASSADRDNQPQHF; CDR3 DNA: TGTGCCAGCAGTGCGGACAGGGACAATCAGCCCCAGCATTTT